This T cell receptor (beta chain) was found in a study of T cell changes during pregnancy in multiple sclerosis. The method was immunoSEQ multiplex PCR; TCRdb's version includes in-frame clones alone and lacks a portion of them. The data contain some 55,000 clones, 91% of them seen just once; the ten biggest clones take up 1% to 1.5%. CDR1 and CDR2 from the germline V gene are MRHNA and SNTAGT. This CDR3 has 14 amino acids. Germline trimming cut 8 bases from V and 1 base from J; bases unmatched to any gene: 8. The source material was peripheral blood, sampled after pregnancy. This chain links TRBV6-4 with TRBJ2-7, with TRBD1 identical over 7 bases. The clonotype was recovered from a female donor in good health, enrolled as a control in a pregnancy study. The CDR3 here is CASPPTGQSYEQYF. Here the CDR3 DNA reads TGTGCCAGCCCCCCGACGGGACAGTCCTACGAGCAGTACTTC.